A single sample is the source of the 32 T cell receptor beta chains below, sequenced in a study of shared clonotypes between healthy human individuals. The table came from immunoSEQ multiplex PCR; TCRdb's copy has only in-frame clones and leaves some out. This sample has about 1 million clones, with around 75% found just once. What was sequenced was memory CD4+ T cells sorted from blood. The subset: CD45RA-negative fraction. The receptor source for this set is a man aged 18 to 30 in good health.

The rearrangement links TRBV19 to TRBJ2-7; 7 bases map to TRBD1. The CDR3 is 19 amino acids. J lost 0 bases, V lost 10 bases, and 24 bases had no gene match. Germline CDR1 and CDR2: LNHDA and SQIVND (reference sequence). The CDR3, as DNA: TGTGCCACCAACATTCCTCCCTTAACCCGGGACAGTAGCTCCTACGAGCAGTACTTC. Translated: CATNIPPLTRDSSSYEQYF.

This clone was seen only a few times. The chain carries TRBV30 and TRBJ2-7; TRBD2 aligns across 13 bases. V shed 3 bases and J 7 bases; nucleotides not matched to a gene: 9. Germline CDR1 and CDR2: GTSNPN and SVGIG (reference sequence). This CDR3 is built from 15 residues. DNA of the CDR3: TGTGCCTGGAGGACTAGCGGGGGGCCGCTGGGGGAGCAGTACTTC. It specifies CAWRTSGGPLGEQYF.

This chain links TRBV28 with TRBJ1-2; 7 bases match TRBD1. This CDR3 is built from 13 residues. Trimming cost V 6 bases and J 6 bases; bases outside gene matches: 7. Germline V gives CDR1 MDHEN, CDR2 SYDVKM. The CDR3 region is CASRETGWDGYTF. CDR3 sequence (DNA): TGTGCCAGCAGAGAGACAGGGTGGGATGGCTACACCTTC.

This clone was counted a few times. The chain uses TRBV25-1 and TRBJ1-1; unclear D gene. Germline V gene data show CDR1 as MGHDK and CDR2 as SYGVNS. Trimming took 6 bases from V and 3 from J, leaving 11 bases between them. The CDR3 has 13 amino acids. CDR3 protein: CASSRLGYTEAFF. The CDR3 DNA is TGTGCCAGCAGCCGTCTGGGATACACTGAAGCTTTCTTT.

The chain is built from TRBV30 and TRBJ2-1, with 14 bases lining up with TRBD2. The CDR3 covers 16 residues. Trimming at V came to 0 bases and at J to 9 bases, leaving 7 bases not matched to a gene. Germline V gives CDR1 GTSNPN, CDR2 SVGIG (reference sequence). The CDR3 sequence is CAWSVLGLAGASEQFF. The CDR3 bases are TGTGCCTGGAGTGTGCTGGGACTAGCGGGAGCGAGTGAGCAGTTCTTC.

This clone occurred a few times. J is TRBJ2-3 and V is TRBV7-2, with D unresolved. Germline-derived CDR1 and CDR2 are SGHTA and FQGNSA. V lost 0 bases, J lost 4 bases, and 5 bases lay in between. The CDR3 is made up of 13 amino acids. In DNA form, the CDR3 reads TGTGCCAGCAGCTTAGCAAAGGCAGATACGCAGTATTTT. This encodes CASSLAKADTQYF. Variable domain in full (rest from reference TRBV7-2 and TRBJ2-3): GAGVSQSPSNKVTEKGKDVELRCDPISGHTALYWYRQSLGQGLEFLIYFQGNSAPDKSGLPSDRFSAERTGGSVSTLTIQRTQQEDSAVYLCASSLAKADTQYFGPGTRLTVL.

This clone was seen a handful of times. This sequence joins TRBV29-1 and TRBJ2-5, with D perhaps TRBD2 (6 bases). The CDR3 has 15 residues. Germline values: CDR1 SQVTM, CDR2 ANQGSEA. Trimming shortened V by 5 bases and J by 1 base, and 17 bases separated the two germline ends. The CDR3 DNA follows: TGCAGCGTTAGATTCGGGACTGCGGCCCAAGAGACCCAGTACTTC. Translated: CSVRFGTAAQETQYF.

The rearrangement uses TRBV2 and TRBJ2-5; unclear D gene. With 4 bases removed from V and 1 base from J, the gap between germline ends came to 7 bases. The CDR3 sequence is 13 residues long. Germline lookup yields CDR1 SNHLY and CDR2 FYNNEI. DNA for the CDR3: TGTGCCAGCAGTGTACTACCCCAAGAGACCCAGTACTTC. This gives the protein CASSVLPQETQYF.

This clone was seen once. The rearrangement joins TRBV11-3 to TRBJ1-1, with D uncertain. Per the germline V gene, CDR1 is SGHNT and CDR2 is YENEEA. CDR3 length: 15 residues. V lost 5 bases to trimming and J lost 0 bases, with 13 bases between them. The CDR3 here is CASSRGSGVNTEAFF. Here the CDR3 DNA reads TGTGCCAGCAGCCGAGGGAGTGGGGTGAACACTGAAGCTTTCTTT.

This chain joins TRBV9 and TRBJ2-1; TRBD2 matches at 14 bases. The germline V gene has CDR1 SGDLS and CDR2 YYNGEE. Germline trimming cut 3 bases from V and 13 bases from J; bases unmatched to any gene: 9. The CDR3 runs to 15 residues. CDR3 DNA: TGTGCCAGCAGCGCTACCGGGACTAGCGGGGGAGACCAGTTCTTC. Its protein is CASSATGTSGGDQFF.

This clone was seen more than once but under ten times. CDR3 region: CASIPGQNEKLFF. As DNA, the CDR3 is TGTGCCAGCATCCCGGGACAGAATGAAAAACTGTTTTTT. This chain connects TRBV6-6 to TRBJ1-4, with 7 bases matching TRBD1. Germline V gene lookup returns CDR1 MNHNY and CDR2 SVGAGI (reference sequence). This CDR3 spans 13 amino acids. J was trimmed by 5 bases and V by 7 bases; bases with no gene match: 4.

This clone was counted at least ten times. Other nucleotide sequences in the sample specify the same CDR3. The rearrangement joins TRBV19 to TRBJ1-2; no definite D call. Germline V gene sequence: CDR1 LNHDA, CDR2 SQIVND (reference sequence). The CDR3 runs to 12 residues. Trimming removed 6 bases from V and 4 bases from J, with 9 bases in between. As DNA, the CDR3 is TGTGCCAGTAGCCGCAGAGGCTATGGCTACACCTTC. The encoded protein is CASSRRGYGYTF.

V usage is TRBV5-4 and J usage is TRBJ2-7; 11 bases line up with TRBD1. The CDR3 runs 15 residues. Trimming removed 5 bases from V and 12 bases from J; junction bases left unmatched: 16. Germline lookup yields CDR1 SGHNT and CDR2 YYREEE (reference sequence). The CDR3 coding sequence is TGTGCCAGCAGTTATCTGGACAGGGGGCTTTCTGTGTGGTACTTC. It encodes CASSYLDRGLSVWYF.

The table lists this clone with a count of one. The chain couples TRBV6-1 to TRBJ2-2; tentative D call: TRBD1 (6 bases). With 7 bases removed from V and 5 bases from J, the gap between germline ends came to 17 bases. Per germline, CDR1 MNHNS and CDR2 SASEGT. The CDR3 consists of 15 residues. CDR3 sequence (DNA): TGTGCCAGCACCGTGCGTCAGGGGTATACCGGGGAGCTGTTTTTT. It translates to CASTVRQGYTGELFF.

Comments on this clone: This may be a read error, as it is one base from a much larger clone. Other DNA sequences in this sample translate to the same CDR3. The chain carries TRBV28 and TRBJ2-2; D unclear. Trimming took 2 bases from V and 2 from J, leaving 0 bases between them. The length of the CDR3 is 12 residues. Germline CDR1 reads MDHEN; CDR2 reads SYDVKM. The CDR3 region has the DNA TGTGCCAGCAGTTTAAACACCGGGGAGCTGTTTTTT. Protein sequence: CASSLNTGELFF.

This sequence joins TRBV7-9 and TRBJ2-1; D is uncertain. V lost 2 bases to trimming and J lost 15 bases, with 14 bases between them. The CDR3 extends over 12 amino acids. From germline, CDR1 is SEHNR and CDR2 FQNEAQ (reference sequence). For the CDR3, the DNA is TGTGCCAGCAGCTTAATGGACCCAGTACCGTTCTTC. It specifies CASSLMDPVPFF.

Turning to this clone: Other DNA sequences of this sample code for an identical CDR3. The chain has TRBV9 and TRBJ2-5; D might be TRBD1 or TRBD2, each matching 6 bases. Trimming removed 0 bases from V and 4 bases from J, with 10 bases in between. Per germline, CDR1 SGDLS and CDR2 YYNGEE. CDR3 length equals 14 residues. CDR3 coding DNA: TGTGCCAGCAGCGTAGGAGGGGGAGGAGAGACCCAGTACTTC. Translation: CASSVGGGGETQYF.

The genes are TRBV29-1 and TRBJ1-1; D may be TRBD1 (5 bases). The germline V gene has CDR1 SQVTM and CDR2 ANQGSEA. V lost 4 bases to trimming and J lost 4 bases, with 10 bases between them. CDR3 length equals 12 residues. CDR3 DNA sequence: TGCAGCGTTGGATTAGGGACCACTGAAGCTTTCTTT. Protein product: CSVGLGTTEAFF.

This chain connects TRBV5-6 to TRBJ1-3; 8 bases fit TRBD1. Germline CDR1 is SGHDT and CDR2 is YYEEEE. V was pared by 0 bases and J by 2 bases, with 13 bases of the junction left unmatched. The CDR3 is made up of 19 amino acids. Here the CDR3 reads CASSLVVPQGDVPGNTIYF. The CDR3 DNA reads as TGTGCCAGCAGCTTGGTAGTCCCACAGGGGGATGTCCCTGGAAACACCATATATTTT.

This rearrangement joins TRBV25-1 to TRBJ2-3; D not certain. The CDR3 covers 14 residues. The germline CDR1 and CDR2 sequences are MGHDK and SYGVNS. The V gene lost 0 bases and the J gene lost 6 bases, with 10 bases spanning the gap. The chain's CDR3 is CASSEYKRKDTQYF. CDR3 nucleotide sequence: TGTGCCAGCAGTGAATATAAACGTAAGGATACGCAGTATTTT.

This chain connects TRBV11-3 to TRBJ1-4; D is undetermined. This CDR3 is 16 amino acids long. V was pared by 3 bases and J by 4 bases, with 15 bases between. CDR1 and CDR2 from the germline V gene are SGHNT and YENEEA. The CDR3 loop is CASSFPPFGSNEKLFF. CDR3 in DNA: TGTGCCAGCAGCTTTCCCCCTTTTGGCAGTAATGAAAAACTGTTTTTT.

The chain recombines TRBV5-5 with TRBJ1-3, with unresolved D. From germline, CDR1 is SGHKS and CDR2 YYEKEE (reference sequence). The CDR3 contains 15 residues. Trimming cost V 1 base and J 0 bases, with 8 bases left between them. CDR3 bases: TGTGCCAGCAGCTTGACCGCGGGCTCTGGAAACACCATATATTTT. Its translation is CASSLTAGSGNTIYF.

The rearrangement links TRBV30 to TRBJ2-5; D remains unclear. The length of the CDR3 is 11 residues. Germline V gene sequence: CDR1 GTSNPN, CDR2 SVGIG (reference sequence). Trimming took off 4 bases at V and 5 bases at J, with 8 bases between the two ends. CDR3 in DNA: TGTGCCTGGACCCATCGGGAGACCCAGTACTTC. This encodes CAWTHRETQYF.

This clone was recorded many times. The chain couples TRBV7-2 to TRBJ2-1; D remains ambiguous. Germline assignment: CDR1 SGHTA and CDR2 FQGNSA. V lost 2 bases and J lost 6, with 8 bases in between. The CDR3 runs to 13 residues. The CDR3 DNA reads TGTGCCAGCAGCTTAAACGCGTTCAATGAGCAGTTCTTC. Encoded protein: CASSLNAFNEQFF.

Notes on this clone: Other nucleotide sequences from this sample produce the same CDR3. The CDR3 bases are TGTGCCAGCAGTGAAGCAGACAGGGGGGGTGGCTACACCTTC. This encodes CASSEADRGGGYTF. The chain uses TRBV2 and TRBJ1-2, with 9 bases fitting TRBD1. The CDR3 sequence is 14 residues long. Germline trimming cut 0 bases from V and 7 bases from J; bases unmatched to any gene: 3. CDR1 and CDR2 (germline): SNHLY, FYNNEI.

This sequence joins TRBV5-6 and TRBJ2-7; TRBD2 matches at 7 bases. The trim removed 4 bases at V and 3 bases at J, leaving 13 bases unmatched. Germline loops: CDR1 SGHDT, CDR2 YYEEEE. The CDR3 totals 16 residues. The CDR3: CASSPLNQRGYYEQYF. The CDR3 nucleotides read TGTGCCAGCAGCCCCTTGAATCAGCGGGGATACTACGAGCAGTACTTC.

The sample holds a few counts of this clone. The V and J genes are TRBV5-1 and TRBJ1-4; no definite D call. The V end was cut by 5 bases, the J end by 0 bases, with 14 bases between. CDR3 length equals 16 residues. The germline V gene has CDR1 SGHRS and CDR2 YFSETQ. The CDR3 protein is CASRNGGRTTNEKLFF. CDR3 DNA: TGCGCCAGCAGAAATGGAGGGCGCACAACTAATGAAAAACTGTTTTTT.

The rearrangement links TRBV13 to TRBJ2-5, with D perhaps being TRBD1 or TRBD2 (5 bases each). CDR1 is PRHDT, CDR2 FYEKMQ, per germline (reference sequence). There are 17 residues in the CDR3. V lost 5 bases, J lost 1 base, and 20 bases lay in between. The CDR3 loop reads CASSKGDLFDPQETQYF. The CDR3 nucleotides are TGTGCCAGCAGCAAAGGGGACCTCTTTGACCCCCAAGAGACCCAGTACTTC.

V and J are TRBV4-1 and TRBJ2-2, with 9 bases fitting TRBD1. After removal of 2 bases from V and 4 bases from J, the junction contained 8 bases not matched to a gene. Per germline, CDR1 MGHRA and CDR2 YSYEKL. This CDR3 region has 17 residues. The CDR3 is CASSQTSGQGSTGELFF. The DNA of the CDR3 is TGCGCCAGCAGCCAAACATCGGGACAGGGTAGCACCGGGGAGCTGTTTTTT.

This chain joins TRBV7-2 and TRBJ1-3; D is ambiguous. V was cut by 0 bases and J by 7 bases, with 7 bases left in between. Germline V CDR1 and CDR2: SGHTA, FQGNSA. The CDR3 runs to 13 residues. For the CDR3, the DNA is TGTGCCAGCAGCTTAGCAGGGTTGAACACCATATATTTT. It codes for CASSLAGLNTIYF.

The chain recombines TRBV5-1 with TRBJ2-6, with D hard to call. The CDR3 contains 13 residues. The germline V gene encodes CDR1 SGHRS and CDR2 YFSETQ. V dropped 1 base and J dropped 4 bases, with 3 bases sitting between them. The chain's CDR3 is CASSLNGANVLTF. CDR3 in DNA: TGCGCCAGCAGCTTGAACGGGGCCAACGTCCTGACTTTC.

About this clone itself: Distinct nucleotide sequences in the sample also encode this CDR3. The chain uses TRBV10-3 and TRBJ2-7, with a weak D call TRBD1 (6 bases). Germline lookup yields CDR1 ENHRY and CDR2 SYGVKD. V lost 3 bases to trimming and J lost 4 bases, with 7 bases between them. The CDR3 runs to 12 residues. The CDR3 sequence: CAISDQGYEQYF. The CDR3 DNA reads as TGTGCCATCAGTGATCAGGGGTACGAGCAGTACTTC.